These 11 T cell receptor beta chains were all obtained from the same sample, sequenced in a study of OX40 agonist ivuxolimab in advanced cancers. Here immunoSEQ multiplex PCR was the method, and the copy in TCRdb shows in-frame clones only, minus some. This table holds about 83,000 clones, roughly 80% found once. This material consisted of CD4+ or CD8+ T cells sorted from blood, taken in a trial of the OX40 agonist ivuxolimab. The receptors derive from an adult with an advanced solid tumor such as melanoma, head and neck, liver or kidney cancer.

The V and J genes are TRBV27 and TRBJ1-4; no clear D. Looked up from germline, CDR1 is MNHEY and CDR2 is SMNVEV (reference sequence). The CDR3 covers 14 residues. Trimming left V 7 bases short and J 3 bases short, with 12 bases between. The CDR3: CASMRTAANEKLFF. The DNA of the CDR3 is TGTGCCAGCATGCGAACCGCGGCTAATGAAAAACTGTTTTTT.

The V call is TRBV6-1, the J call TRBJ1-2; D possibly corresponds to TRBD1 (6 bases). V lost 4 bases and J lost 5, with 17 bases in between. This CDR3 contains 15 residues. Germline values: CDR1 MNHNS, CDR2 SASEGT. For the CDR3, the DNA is TGTGCCAGCAGTGGAAGAGGGACAAATCTGTATGGCTACACCTTC. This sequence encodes CASSGRGTNLYGYTF.

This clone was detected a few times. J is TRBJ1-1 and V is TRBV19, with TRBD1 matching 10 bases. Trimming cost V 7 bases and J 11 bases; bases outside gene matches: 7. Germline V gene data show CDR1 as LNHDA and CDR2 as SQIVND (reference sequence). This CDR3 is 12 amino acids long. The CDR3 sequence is CASITTGGEAFF. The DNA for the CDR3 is TGTGCCAGTATTACGACAGGGGGCGAGGCTTTCTTT.

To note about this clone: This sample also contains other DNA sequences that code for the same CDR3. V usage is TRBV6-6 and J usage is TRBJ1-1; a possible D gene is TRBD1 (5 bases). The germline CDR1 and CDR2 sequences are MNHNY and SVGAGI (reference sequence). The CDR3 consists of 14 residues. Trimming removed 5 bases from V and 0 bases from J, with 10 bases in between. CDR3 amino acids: CASSQGEMNTEAFF. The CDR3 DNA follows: TGTGCCAGCAGTCAAGGGGAGATGAACACTGAAGCTTTCTTT.

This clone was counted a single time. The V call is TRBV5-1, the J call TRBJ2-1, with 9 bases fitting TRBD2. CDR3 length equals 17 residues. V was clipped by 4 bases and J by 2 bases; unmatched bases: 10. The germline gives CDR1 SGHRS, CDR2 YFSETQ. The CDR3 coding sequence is TGCGCCAGCAGCGAAGTAACGACTAGCGGTACCTACAATGAGCAGTTCTTC. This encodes CASSEVTTSGTYNEQFF.

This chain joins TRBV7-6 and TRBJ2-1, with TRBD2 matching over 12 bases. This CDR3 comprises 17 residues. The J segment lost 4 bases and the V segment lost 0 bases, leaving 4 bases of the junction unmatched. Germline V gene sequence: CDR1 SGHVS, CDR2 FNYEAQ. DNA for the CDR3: TGTGCCAGCAGCTTAGCGGGGGGGACTAGCGGGTACAATGAGCAGTTCTTC. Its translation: CASSLAGGTSGYNEQFF.

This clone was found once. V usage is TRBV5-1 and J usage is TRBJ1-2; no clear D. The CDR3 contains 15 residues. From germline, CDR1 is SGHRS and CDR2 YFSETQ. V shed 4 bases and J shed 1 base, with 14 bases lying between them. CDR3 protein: CASSPQVTLNYGYTF. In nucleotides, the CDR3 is TGCGCCAGCAGCCCCCAGGTAACCCTTAACTATGGCTACACCTTC.

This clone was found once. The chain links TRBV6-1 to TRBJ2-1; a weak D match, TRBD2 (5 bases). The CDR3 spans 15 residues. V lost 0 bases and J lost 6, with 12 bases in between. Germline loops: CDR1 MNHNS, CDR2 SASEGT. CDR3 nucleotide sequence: TGTGCCAGCAGTGAAGCGAGCGGTGAATTCAATGAGCAGTTCTTC. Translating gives CASSEASGEFNEQFF.

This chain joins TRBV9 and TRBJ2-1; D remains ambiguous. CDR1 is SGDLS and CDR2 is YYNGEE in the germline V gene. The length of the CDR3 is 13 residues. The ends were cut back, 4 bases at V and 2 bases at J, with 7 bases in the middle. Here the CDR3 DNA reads TGTGCCAGCAGCCCGTCACCCTACAATGAGCAGTTCTTC. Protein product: CASSPSPYNEQFF. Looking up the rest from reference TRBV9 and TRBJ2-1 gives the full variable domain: DSGVTQTPKHLITATGQRVTLRCSPRSGDLSVYWYQQSLDQGLQFLIQYYNGEERAKGNILERFSAQQFPDLHSELNLSSLELGDSALYFCASSPSPYNEQFFGPGTRLTVL.

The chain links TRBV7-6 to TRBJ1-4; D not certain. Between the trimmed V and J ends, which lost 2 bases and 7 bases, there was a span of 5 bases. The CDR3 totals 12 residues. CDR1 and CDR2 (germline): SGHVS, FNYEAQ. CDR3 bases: TGTGCCAGCAGCTTATGGGGTGAAAAACTGTTTTTT. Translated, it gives CASSLWGEKLFF. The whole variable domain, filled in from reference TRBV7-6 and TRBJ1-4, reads GAGVSQSPRYKVTKRGQDVALRCDPISGHVSLYWYRQALGQGPEFLTYFNYEAQQDKSGLPNDRFSAERPEGSISTLTIQRTEQRDSAMYRCASSLWGEKLFFGSGTQLSVL.

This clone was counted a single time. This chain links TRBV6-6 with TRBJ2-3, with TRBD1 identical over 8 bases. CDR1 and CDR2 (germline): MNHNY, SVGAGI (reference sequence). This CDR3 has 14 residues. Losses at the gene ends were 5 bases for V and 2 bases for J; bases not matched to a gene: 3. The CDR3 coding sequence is TGTGCCAGCAGTAGGGACAGGAACACAGATACGCAGTATTTT. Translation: CASSRDRNTDTQYF.